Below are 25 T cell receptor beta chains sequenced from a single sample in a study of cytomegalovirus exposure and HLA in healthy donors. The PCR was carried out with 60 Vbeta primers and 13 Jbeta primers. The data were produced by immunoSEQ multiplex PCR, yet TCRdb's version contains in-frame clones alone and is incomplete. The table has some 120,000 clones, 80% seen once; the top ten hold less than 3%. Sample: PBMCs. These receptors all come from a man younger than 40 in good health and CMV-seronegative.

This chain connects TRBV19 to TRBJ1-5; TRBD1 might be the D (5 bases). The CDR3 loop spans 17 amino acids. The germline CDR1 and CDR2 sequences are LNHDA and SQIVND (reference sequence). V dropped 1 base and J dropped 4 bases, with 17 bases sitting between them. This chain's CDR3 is CASSIAAFRQLNQPQHF. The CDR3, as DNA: TGTGCCAGTAGTATAGCTGCCTTTCGACAGTTAAATCAGCCCCAGCATTTT.

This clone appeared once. CDR3 residues: CASSRDDREHYEQYF. CDR3 nucleotides: TGTGCCAGCAGTCGCGACGACAGGGAACACTACGAGCAGTACTTC. The chain employs TRBV6-1 and TRBJ2-7, with 7 bases aligning to TRBD1. Per the germline V gene, CDR1 is MNHNS and CDR2 is SASEGT. CDR3 size: 15 residues. V gave up 5 bases and J gave up 3 bases; unmatched junction bases: 10.

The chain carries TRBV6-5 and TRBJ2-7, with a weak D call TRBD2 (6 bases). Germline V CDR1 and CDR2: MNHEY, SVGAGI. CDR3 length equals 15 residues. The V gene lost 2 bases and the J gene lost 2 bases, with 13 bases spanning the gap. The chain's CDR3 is CASSYLRDFTYEQYF. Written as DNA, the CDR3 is TGTGCCAGCAGTTACCTCCGGGACTTTACCTACGAGCAGTACTTC.

The CDR3 sequence is CSVENRDRLNTGELFF. The CDR3 DNA reads as TGCAGCGTTGAAAATCGGGACAGGTTGAACACCGGGGAGCTGTTTTTT. The chain couples TRBV29-1 to TRBJ2-2; 8 nucleotides match TRBD1. This CDR3 region has 16 residues. Per the germline V gene, CDR1 is SQVTM and CDR2 is ANQGSEA. V trimming: 2 bases; J trimming: 1 base; junction bases outside the gene matches: 6.

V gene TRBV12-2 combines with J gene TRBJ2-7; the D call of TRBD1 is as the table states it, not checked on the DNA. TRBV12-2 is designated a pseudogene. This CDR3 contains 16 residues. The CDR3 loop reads CASRLGETGGGYEQYF. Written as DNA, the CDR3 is TGTGCAAGTCGCTTAGGGGAGACAGGGGGCGGGTACGAGCAGTACTTC.

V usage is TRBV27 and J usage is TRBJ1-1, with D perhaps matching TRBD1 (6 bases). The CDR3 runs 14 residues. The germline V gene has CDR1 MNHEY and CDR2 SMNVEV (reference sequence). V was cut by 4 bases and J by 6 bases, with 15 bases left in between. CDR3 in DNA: TGTGCCAGCAGTTCATTCAGGGGTGGGGCTGAAGCTTTCTTT. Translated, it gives CASSSFRGGAEAFF.

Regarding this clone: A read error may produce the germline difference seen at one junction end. The CDR3: CVSSPGWEQETQYF. DNA of the CDR3: TGCGTCAGCAGCCCGGGCTGGGAGCAAGAGACCCAGTACTTC. This sequence joins TRBV5-1 and TRBJ2-5; weak D call: TRBD2 (5 bases). The germline V gene encodes CDR1 SGHRS and CDR2 YFSETQ. This CDR3 comprises 14 residues.

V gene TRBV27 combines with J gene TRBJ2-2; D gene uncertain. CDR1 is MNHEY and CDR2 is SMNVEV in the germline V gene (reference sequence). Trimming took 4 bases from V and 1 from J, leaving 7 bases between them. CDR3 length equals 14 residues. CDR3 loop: CASSWRGNTGELFF. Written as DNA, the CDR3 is TGTGCCAGCAGTTGGCGAGGGAACACCGGGGAGCTGTTTTTT.

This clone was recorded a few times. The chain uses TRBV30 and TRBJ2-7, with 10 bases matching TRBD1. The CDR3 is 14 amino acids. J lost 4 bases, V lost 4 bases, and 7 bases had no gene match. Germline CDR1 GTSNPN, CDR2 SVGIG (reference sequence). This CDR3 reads CAWNRGTGDYEQYF. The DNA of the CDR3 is TGTGCCTGGAACCGGGGGACAGGGGATTACGAGCAGTACTTC.

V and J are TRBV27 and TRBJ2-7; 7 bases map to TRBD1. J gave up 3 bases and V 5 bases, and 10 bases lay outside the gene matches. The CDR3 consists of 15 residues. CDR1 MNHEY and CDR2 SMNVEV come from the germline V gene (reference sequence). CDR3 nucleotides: TGTGCCAGCAGTCCAAATCCCGGGACAGACTACGAGCAGTACTTC. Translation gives CASSPNPGTDYEQYF.

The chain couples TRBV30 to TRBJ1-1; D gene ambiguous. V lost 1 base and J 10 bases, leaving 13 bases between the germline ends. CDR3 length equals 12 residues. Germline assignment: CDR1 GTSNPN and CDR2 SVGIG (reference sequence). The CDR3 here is CAWSGALRGAFF. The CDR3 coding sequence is TGTGCCTGGAGTGGGGCCTTACGGGGAGCTTTCTTT.

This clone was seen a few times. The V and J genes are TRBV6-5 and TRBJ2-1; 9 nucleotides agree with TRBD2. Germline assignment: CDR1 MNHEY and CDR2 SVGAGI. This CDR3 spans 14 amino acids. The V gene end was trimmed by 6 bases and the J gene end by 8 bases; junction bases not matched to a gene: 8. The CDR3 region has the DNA TGTGCCAGCAGAGGCGGGACTAGCAAATATGAGCAGTTCTTC. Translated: CASRGGTSKYEQFF.

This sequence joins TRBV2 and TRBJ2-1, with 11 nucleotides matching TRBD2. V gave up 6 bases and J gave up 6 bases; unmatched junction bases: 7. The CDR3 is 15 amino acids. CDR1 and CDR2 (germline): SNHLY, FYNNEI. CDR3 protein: CASSRTSGSGNEQFF. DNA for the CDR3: TGTGCCAGCAGCCGAACTAGCGGGAGTGGCAATGAGCAGTTCTTC.

The CDR3 DNA reads as TGTGCCAGCAGTTACTACGGGAGAGCAGATACGCAGTATTTT. Amino acid sequence: CASSYYGRADTQYF. This chain joins TRBV6-5 and TRBJ2-3; TRBD2 might be the D (6 bases). V was trimmed by 1 base and J by 4 bases, leaving 9 bases between them. Germline V lookup: CDR1 MNHEY, CDR2 SVGAGI. The CDR3 spans 14 residues.

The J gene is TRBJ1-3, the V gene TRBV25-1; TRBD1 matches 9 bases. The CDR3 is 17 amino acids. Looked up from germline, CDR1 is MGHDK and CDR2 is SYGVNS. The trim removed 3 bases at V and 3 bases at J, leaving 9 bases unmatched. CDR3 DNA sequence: TGTGCCAGCAGTGATCCCGCCCGGACAGGGGTTGGAAACACCATATATTTT. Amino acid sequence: CASSDPARTGVGNTIYF.

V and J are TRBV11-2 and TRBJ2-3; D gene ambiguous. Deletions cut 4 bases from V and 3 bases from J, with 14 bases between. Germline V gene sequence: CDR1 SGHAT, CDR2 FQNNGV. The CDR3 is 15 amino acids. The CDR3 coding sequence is TGTGCCAGCAGCTATGATAGAGAGAAGACAGATACGCAGTATTTT. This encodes CASSYDREKTDTQYF.

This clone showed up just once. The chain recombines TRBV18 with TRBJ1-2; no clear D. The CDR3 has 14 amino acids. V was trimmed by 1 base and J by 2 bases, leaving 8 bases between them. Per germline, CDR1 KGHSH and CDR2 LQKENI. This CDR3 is CASSPQRENYGYTF. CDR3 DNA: TGTGCCAGCTCACCACAACGGGAAAACTATGGCTACACCTTC.

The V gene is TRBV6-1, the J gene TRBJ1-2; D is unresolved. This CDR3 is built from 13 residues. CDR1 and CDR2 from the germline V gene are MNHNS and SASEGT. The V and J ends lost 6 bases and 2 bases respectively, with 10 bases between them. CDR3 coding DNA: TGTGCCAGCAGGGTGATGGGCAACTATGGCTACACCTTC. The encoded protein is CASRVMGNYGYTF.

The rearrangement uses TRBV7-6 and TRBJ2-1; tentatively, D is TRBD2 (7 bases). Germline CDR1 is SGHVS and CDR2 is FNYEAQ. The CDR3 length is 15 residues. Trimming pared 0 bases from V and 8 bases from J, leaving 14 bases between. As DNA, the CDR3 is TGTGCCAGCAGCTTAGCTTCCGGGGGGCGGGATGAGCAGTTCTTC. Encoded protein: CASSLASGGRDEQFF.

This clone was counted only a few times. The DNA for the CDR3 is TGTGCCAGCAGTGATACTAATAGCAATCAGCCCCAGCATTTT. Protein sequence: CASSDTNSNQPQHF. The chain joins TRBV2 to TRBJ1-5; D not certain. CDR1 is SNHLY, CDR2 FYNNEI, per germline. V was trimmed by 3 bases and J by 0 bases, leaving 6 bases between them. The CDR3 totals 14 residues.

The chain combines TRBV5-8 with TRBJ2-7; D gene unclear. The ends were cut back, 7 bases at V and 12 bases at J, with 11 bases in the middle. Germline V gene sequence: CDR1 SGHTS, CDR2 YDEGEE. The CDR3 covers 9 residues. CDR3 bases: TGTGCCAGCGAGGCCCCGGGGTACTTC. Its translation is CASEAPGYF.

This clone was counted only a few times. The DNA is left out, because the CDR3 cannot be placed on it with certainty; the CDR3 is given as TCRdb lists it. The CDR3 is CASRPEGARKNCFF. V and J are TRBV5-4 and TRBJ1-4; TRBD1 was called by the table and not checked on the DNA. Germline V gene sequence: CDR1 SGHNT, CDR2 YYREEE (reference sequence). The CDR3 is 14 residues long, ends included.

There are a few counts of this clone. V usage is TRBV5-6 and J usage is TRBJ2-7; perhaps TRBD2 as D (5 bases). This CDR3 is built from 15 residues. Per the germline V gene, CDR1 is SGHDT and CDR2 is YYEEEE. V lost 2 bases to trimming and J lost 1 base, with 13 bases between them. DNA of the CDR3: TGTGCCAGCAGCTTTAGTAGGCGGGTATCCTACGAGCAGTACTTC. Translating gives CASSFSRRVSYEQYF.

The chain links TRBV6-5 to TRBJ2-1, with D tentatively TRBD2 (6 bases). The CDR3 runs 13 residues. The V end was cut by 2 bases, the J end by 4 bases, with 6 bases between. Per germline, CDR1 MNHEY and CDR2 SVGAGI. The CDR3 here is CASSYGGYNEQFF. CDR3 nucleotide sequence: TGTGCCAGCAGTTACGGAGGGTACAATGAGCAGTTCTTC.

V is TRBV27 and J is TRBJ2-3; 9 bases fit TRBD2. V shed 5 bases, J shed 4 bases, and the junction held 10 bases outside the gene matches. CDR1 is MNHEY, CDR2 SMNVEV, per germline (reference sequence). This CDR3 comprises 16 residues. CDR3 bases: TGTGCCAGCAGTAGCTTAGCGGGAGAAGTTGCAGATACGCAGTATTTT. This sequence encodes CASSSLAGEVADTQYF.